The 5 T cell receptor beta chains in this list originate from one sample, sequenced in a study of Graves' ophthalmopathy and Graves' hyperthyroidism. For repertoire sequencing, the TCR beta CDR3 regions were amplified from RNA transcripts. Second-round multiplex PCR came after a first-round RT-PCR that employed HTBI primers. TCRdb re-derived calls from the multiplex PCR reads in MiXCR, one entry per CDR3 protein. Of 400,000 to 450,000 distinct CDR3 sequences in the sample, 20% to 25% were seen once. Sequencing was performed on peripheral blood. The receptors shown here come from a woman aged 18-29 years with stable Graves' hyperthyroidism.

This clonotype was counted ten times or more. The gene calls are TRBV25-1 and TRBJ1-2; a weak D match, TRBD1 (5 bases). Per the germline V gene, CDR1 is MGHDK and CDR2 is SYGVNS. V shed 7 bases and J shed 1 base, with 13 bases lying between them. This CDR3 has 14 residues. In DNA, the CDR3 is TGTGCCAGCACCTCTTCCGGGGGTAACTATGGCTACACCTTC. This gives the protein CASTSSGGNYGYTF.

This clonotype showed up many times. The chain recombines TRBV6-2 or TRBV6-3 with TRBJ2-7; 12 bases agree with TRBD2. Losses at the gene ends were 5 bases for V and 4 bases for J; bases not matched to a gene: 6. The CDR3 loop spans 15 amino acids. Per germline, CDR1 MNHEY and CDR2 SVGEGT. Here the CDR3 reads CASSGQGLAGYEQYF. The CDR3 DNA sequence: TGTGCCAGCAGTGGCCAGGGACTAGCGGGTTACGAGCAGTACTTC.

This clonotype was recorded many times. The V and J genes are TRBV15 and TRBJ1-1, with a possible D match to TRBD1 (5 bases). Trimming took 3 bases from V and 2 from J, leaving 10 bases between them. Germline loops: CDR1 LNHNV, CDR2 YYDKDF (reference sequence). The CDR3 runs to 14 residues. CDR3 nucleotides: TGTGCCACCAGCAGGGGCAGGGTTAACACTGAAGCTTTCTTT. The encoded protein is CATSRGRVNTEAFF.

At least ten counts were recorded for this clonotype. The chain carries TRBV4-1 and TRBJ1-1; D not certain. Germline CDR1 MGHRA, CDR2 YSYEKL. V lost 0 bases to trimming and J lost 0 bases, with 8 bases between them. This CDR3 is 15 amino acids long. CDR3: CASSQDPGLNTEAFF. In DNA, the CDR3 is TGCGCCAGCAGCCAAGATCCAGGATTGAACACTGAAGCTTTCTTT.

This clonotype was counted ten times or more. This CDR3 is CASSYSSAGPSYGYTF. In DNA, the CDR3 is TGTGCCAGCAGTTACTCCTCCGCAGGGCCTAGCTATGGCTACACCTTC. The chain has TRBV6-5 and TRBJ1-2; TRBD1 is a possible D gene (5 bases). Trimming stripped 0 bases from V and 4 bases from J, with 15 bases between. This CDR3 has 16 amino acids. Germline-derived CDR1 and CDR2 are MNHEY and SVGAGI.